This T cell receptor (beta chain) is drawn from a study of blood T cell repertoires in COVID-19. On the study more broadly: COVID-19 samples from acute and convalescent phases originated in the United States, Italy and Spain. PBMCs, B-cell-depleted T cells, or T cells provided the cDNA or gDNA that made up the material.

This CDR3 contains 12 residues. The germline CDR1 and CDR2 sequences are SGHTS and YDEGEE. With V trimmed by 4 bases and J by 15 bases, 8 bases remained unmatched. In the original workflow: Estimated nucleated cell counts came from reference gene primer amplification. TCRdb keeps only in-frame clones here, not all; method: immunoSEQ multiplex PCR. V, J and clone size derive from that table, while D and trimming were established from the DNA sequence. This sample has some 350,000 clones, with around 87% found just once. This receptor was identified in a human donor in a cohort sampled during active COVID-19. The material sequenced was peripheral blood. The rearrangement uses TRBV5-8 and TRBJ2-1; 9 positions match TRBD1. The CDR3: CASSRGTGIRFF. The CDR3 DNA sequence: TGTGCCAGCAGCCGAGGGACAGGGATCCGGTTCTTC.